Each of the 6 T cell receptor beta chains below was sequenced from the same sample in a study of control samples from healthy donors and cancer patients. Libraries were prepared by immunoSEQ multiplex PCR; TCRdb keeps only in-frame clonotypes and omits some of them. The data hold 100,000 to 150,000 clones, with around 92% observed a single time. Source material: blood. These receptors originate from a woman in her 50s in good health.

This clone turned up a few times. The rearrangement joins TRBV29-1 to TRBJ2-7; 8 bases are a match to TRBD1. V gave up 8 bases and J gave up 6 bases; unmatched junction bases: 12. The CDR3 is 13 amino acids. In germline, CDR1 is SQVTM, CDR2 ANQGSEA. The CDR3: CSFLGQGVVEQYF. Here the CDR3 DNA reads TGCAGCTTCCTCGGACAGGGTGTTGTCGAGCAGTACTTC.

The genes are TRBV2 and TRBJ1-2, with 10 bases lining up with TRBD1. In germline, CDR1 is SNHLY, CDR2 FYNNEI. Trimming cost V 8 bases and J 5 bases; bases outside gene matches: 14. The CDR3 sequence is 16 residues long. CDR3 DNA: TGTGCCAGCGTCCTGGGGCTTGGGGGACAGGGGTATGGCTACACCTTC. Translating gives CASVLGLGGQGYGYTF. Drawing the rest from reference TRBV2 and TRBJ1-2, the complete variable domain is EPEVTQTPSHQVTQMGQEVILRCVPISNHLYFYWYRQILGQKVEFLVSFYNNEISEKSEIFDDQFSVERPDGSNFTLKIRSTKLEDSAMYFCASVLGLGGQGYGYTFGSGTRLTVV.

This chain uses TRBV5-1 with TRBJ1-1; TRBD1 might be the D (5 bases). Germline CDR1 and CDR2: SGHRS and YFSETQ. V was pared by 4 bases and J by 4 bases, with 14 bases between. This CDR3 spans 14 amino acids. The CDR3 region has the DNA TGCGCCAGCAGCCTAGAGACAGCCACCACTGAAGCTTTCTTT. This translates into CASSLETATTEAFF.

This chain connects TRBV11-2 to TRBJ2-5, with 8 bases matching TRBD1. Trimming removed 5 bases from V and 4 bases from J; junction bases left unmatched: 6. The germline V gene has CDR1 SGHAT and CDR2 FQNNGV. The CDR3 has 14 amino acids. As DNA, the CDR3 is TGTGCCAGCAGCCTCGACAGGGGAGTAGAGACCCAGTACTTC. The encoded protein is CASSLDRGVETQYF.

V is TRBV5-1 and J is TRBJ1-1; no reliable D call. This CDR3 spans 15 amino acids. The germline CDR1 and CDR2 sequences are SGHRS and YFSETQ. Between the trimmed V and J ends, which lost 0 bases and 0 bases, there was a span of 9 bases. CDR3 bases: TGCGCCAGCAGCTTGGTGGCGGGAGTGAACACTGAAGCTTTCTTT. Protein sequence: CASSLVAGVNTEAFF. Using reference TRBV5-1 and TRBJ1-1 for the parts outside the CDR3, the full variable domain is KAGVTQTPRYLIKTRGQQVTLSCSPISGHRSVSWYQQTPGQGLQFLFEYFSETQRNKGNFPGRFSGRQFSNSRSEMNVSTLELGDSALYLCASSLVAGVNTEAFFGQGTRLTVV.

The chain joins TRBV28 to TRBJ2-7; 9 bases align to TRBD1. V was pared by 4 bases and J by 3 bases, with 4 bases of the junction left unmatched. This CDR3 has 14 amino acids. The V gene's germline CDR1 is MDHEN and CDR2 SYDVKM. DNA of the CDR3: TGTGCCAGCAGTTCAACGACAGGGGGCTACGAGCAGTACTTC. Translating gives CASSSTTGGYEQYF.